The 23 T cell receptor beta chains listed next were all sequenced from one sample in a study of T cell changes during pregnancy in multiple sclerosis. The assay was immunoSEQ multiplex PCR, and TCRdb's table has in-frame clones only and misses some. Here the sample spans 90,000 or so clones, more than 85% being singletons. The source material was peripheral blood, sampled in the first trimester of pregnancy. The source of these receptors is a female donor in good health, enrolled as a control in a pregnancy study.

This clone has just one count. The chain is built from TRBV6-5 and TRBJ2-7, with 10 bases fitting TRBD1. This CDR3 comprises 13 residues. J was trimmed by 3 bases and V by 8 bases; bases with no gene match: 4. Germline V gene sequence: CDR1 MNHEY, CDR2 SVGAGI. CDR3 amino acids: CASGRTGGYEQYF. In DNA, the CDR3 is TGTGCCAGCGGCCGGACAGGGGGCTACGAGCAGTACTTC.

The V call is TRBV4-2, the J call TRBJ2-5; D uncertain. Germline lookup yields CDR1 LGHNA and CDR2 YNFKEQ. V lost 1 base and J 4 bases, leaving 16 bases between the germline ends. The CDR3 spans 16 residues. CDR3 nucleotides: TGTGCCAGCAGCCAAGTTTCGAGGAACTATCGAGAGACCCAGTACTTC. Protein: CASSQVSRNYRETQYF.

The chain carries TRBV29-1 and TRBJ2-4, with D perhaps TRBD1 (6 bases). Germline V gene lookup returns CDR1 SQVTM and CDR2 ANQGSEA. Deletions cut 7 bases from V and 7 bases from J, with 17 bases between. The CDR3 contains 13 residues. The CDR3 sequence is CSARGDTGNIQYF. The CDR3 DNA sequence: TGCAGCGCCCGGGGAGACACAGGGAACATTCAGTACTTC.

The V and J genes are TRBV2 and TRBJ2-3, with a weak D call TRBD1 (5 bases). The germline V gene encodes CDR1 SNHLY and CDR2 FYNNEI. Trimming stripped 9 bases from V and 1 base from J, with 11 bases between. This CDR3 has 13 amino acids. CDR3 sequence: CARFRACTDTQYF. CDR3 DNA: TGTGCCAGGTTCAGGGCCTGCACAGATACGCAGTATTTT.

The chain couples TRBV5-6 to TRBJ2-2; tentative D call: TRBD2 (6 bases). CDR3 length: 15 residues. V was pared by 4 bases and J by 1 base, with 11 bases between. Germline values: CDR1 SGHDT, CDR2 YYEEEE. The CDR3 reads CASSRGTLNTGELFF. As DNA, the CDR3 is TGTGCCAGCAGCCGAGGGACTCTGAACACCGGGGAGCTGTTTTTT.

This sequence joins TRBV4-3 and TRBJ2-7; 9 nucleotides align to TRBD1. V dropped 4 bases and J dropped 4; count of bases not matched to a gene: 8. CDR3 size: 15 residues. Germline V CDR1 and CDR2: LGHNA, YSLEER. The CDR3 reads CASSRVGTGQYEQYF. The CDR3 DNA reads TGCGCCAGCAGCCGGGTAGGGACAGGGCAGTACGAGCAGTACTTC.

This clone was picked up a small number of times. Other DNA sequences of this sample code for an identical CDR3. The chain links TRBV5-1 to TRBJ1-6; no reliable D call. CDR3 length equals 14 residues. Trimming removed 5 bases at V and 7 bases at J, with 13 bases between. Per germline, CDR1 SGHRS and CDR2 YFSETQ. CDR3 amino acids: CASSLGQNNSPLHF. CDR3 in DNA: TGCGCCAGCAGTCTTGGGCAGAACAATTCACCCCTCCACTTT.

This sequence joins TRBV28 and TRBJ2-2; possible D gene TRBD2, 6 bases. This CDR3 spans 16 amino acids. Germline loops: CDR1 MDHEN, CDR2 SYDVKM. The germline V and J ends were trimmed by 8 bases and 0 bases, with 16 bases remaining between them. CDR3 sequence (DNA): TGTGCCAGCCGAGGTCCGCGGGGACCGAACACCGGGGAGCTGTTTTTT. Protein product: CASRGPRGPNTGELFF. The full variable domain, completed using reference TRBV28 and TRBJ2-2, is DVKVTQSSRYLVKRTGEKVFLECVQDMDHENMFWYRQDPGLGLRLIYFSYDVKMKEKGDIPEGYSVSREKKERFSLILESASTNQTSMYLCASRGPRGPNTGELFFGEGSRLTVL.

The J gene is TRBJ1-2, the V gene TRBV19; D not resolved. Looked up from germline, CDR1 is LNHDA and CDR2 is SQIVND (reference sequence). The CDR3 extends over 12 amino acids. Trimming took 9 bases from V and 0 from J, leaving 8 bases between them. The CDR3 DNA sequence: TGTGCCAGCTTTACAGCTAACTATGGCTACACCTTC. Translated: CASFTANYGYTF. Looking up the rest from reference TRBV19 and TRBJ1-2 gives the full variable domain: DGGITQSPKYLFRKEGQNVTLSCEQNLNHDAMYWYRQDPGQGLRLIYYSQIVNDFQKGDIAEGYSVSREKKESFPLTVTSAQKNPTAFYLCASFTANYGYTFGSGTRLTVV.

J is TRBJ1-2 and V is TRBV19, with D unresolved. This CDR3 comprises 14 residues. Germline assignment: CDR1 LNHDA and CDR2 SQIVND (reference sequence). Trimming took off 7 bases at V and 0 bases at J, with 12 bases between the two ends. CDR3 bases: TGTGCCAGTACCCCGCGCCTCCCTAACTATGGCTACACCTTC. This gives the protein CASTPRLPNYGYTF.

The V gene is TRBV27, the J gene TRBJ2-7, with D perhaps matching TRBD1 (6 bases). V was clipped by 7 bases and J by 1 base, with 14 bases between them. Germline CDR1 MNHEY, CDR2 SMNVEV (reference sequence). The CDR3 is made up of 14 amino acids. The CDR3 DNA is TGTGCCAGCAAGTCGGACAGCTTTTCCTACGAGCAGTACTTC. This codes for CASKSDSFSYEQYF.

This clone was observed once. The J gene is TRBJ1-2, the V gene TRBV7-9, with 9 positions matching TRBD1. Trimming took 5 bases from V and 4 from J; bases not matched to a gene: 8. CDR1 and CDR2 (germline): SEHNR, FQNEAQ (reference sequence). The length of the CDR3 is 15 residues. The CDR3 DNA follows: TGTGCCAGCAGCACCTCCGGGACAGGGATCTATGGCTACACCTTC. Protein: CASSTSGTGIYGYTF.

The chain joins TRBV6-5 to TRBJ2-7, with 8 nucleotides matching TRBD2. Germline CDR1 and CDR2: MNHEY and SVGAGI. Losses at the gene ends were 10 bases for V and 2 bases for J; bases not matched to a gene: 10. CDR3 length: 14 residues. The CDR3 region is CATAGLGATYEQYF. The CDR3 DNA reads as TGTGCCACCGCGGGACTAGGTGCCACCTACGAGCAGTACTTC.

This chain joins TRBV28 and TRBJ1-3, with D perhaps matching TRBD1 (5 bases). Per the germline V gene, CDR1 is MDHEN and CDR2 is SYDVKM. Trimming removed 6 bases from V and 4 bases from J, with 16 bases in between. This CDR3 is built from 15 residues. The CDR3 DNA sequence: TGTGCCAGCAGCCCGAGTGGGGCTTGGGGAAACACCATATATTTT. Translated: CASSPSGAWGNTIYF. The whole variable domain, filled in from reference TRBV28 and TRBJ1-3, reads DVKVTQSSRYLVKRTGEKVFLECVQDMDHENMFWYRQDPGLGLRLIYFSYDVKMKEKGDIPEGYSVSREKKERFSLILESASTNQTSMYLCASSPSGAWGNTIYFGEGSWLTVV.

In nucleotides, the CDR3 is TGTGCCAGCAGTTTAGCGGGACAGGGGGCGGTAAAACTGTTTTTT. Translating it yields CASSLAGQGAVKLFF. The chain has TRBV28 and TRBJ1-4; TRBD1 aligns across 12 bases. V shed 2 bases and J 10 bases; nucleotides not matched to a gene: 5. Germline assignment: CDR1 MDHEN and CDR2 SYDVKM. The CDR3 consists of 15 residues.

The J gene is TRBJ1-3, the V gene TRBV2; D gene uncertain. The CDR3 runs to 12 residues. CDR1 is SNHLY, CDR2 FYNNEI, per germline. The V end lost 3 bases, the J end lost 9 bases, and 9 bases lay between the germline ends. The CDR3 spells CASSEGSPTIYF. The DNA for the CDR3 is TGTGCCAGCAGTGAGGGCAGCCCCACCATATATTTT.

The J gene is TRBJ2-1, the V gene TRBV14, with a tentative D call TRBD2 (5 bases). Germline lookup yields CDR1 SGHDN and CDR2 FVKESK. CDR3 length: 15 residues. Trimming removed 2 bases at V and 2 bases at J, with 10 bases between. The CDR3 DNA reads TGTGCCAGCAGCCAATACACCGGGGCCTACAATGAGCAGTTCTTC. Its protein is CASSQYTGAYNEQFF.

The J gene is TRBJ2-2, the V gene TRBV11-3, with a weak D call TRBD1 (6 bases). The ends were cut back, 3 bases at V and 6 bases at J, with 11 bases in the middle. The CDR3 length is 14 residues. The germline gives CDR1 SGHNT, CDR2 YENEEA. The CDR3 region is CASSFRAGAGELFF. As DNA, the CDR3 is TGTGCCAGCAGCTTCCGGGCAGGGGCCGGGGAGCTGTTTTTT.

V gene TRBV9 combines with J gene TRBJ1-3, with a weak D call TRBD1 (5 bases). V was pared by 3 bases and J by 3 bases, with 19 bases between. CDR1 and CDR2 (germline): SGDLS, YYNGEE. This CDR3 comprises 17 residues. The CDR3 nucleotides are TGTGCCAGCAGCGGCCGTAGGGAGGGGACCATTGGAAACACCATATATTTT. This sequence encodes CASSGRREGTIGNTIYF.

The V and J genes are TRBV13 and TRBJ2-7; 7 bases fit TRBD1. CDR3 length: 12 amino acids. Trimming at V came to 4 bases and at J to 6 bases, leaving 3 bases not matched to a gene. Germline V gene lookup returns CDR1 PRHDT and CDR2 FYEKMQ (reference sequence). The CDR3: CASSSYRGEQYF. In DNA, the CDR3 is TGTGCCAGCAGCTCGTACAGGGGCGAGCAGTACTTC.

The J gene is TRBJ1-4, the V gene TRBV14; D is perhaps TRBD1 (5 bases). The CDR3 spans 13 residues. Germline CDR1 reads SGHDN; CDR2 reads FVKESK. V lost 4 bases, J lost 7 bases, and 10 bases lay in between. The CDR3 loop is CASSRGDREKLFF. The CDR3 DNA is TGTGCCAGCAGCCGGGGGGACCGTGAAAAACTGTTTTTT.

This clone has more than one count but fewer than ten. V and J are TRBV2 and TRBJ1-1; D unresolved. Per the germline V gene, CDR1 is SNHLY and CDR2 is FYNNEI. V lost 6 bases and J 1 base, leaving 3 bases between the germline ends. The CDR3 is made up of 11 amino acids. CDR3 in DNA: TGTGCCAGCAGCCGGAACACTGAAGCTTTCTTT. It is translated as CASSRNTEAFF.

The chain uses TRBV14 and TRBJ2-5; 10 nucleotides line up with TRBD2. The CDR3 loop spans 14 amino acids. Per germline, CDR1 SGHDN and CDR2 FVKESK. J lost 4 bases, V lost 6 bases, and 5 bases had no gene match. CDR3 protein: CASRPSGGGETQYF. CDR3 sequence (DNA): TGTGCCAGCAGACCTAGCGGGGGTGGAGAGACCCAGTACTTC.